This TCR beta chain stems from a study of shared clonotypes between healthy human individuals. The assay was run at deep level. Here immunoSEQ multiplex PCR was the method, and the copy in TCRdb shows in-frame clones only, minus some. The profile shows about 2.4 million clones, roughly 93% of them singletons. Germline V gives CDR1 GTSNPN, CDR2 SVGIG (reference sequence). Deletions cut 0 bases from V and 0 bases from J, with 6 bases between. The CDR3 consists of 14 residues. The chain couples TRBV30 to TRBJ2-1, with D unclear. Sample: naive CD4+ T cells from PBMCs. The subset is: CD45RA+ positively selected. The receptor's source is a man younger than 35 in good health. Some clones in this sample may be carry-over from other donors' samples. CDR3 sequence (DNA): TGTGCCTGGAGTGTAAAGGGCTCCTACAATGAGCAGTTCTTC. It encodes CAWSVKGSYNEQFF.